Below, one T cell receptor beta chain is given with its context. This clone was observed a single time. This clone's antigen is unknown. Base qualities were left out, and no much larger clone turns up one base away. These data originate in a study of cytomegalovirus exposure and HLA in healthy donors (dated by TCRdb to 2017 to 2019). Broadly, across the study: In an earlier analysis of some 610 of the donors, 276 Gb of sequence data and 90 million to 130 million unique TCR beta sequences from 150 million to 200 million T cells were reported. Roughly 290 gigabases of sequencing data and around 90 million unique TCR sequences made up an early release that covered approximately 620 HLA-typed donors. Of the roughly 400 genotyped donors, 75% to 85% were placed in the genetic ancestry cluster associated with self-reported Caucasian donors. The study aimed to test whether signatures of past pathogen exposure could be identified by cataloging public T cell receptors. The study used immunosequencing to profile the T cell repertoires of several hundred subjects and linked those repertoires to cytomegalovirus serostatus. In addition to the first cohort of hundreds of subjects, a separate validation cohort of around 110 different subjects was used. To predict cytomegalovirus infection status, the study brought together high-throughput TCR immunosequencing, statistical association of individual TCRs with disease status, and machine learning. A later analysis re-examined previously published TCR beta repertoires from more than 650 donors and added high-resolution HLA genotyping to investigate patterns of TCR occurrence. The later analysis used no new phenotypic data to find candidate immune exposures, relying instead on TCR beta sequences and their occurrence across donors. An earlier analysis of some 600 of the donors applied high-throughput TCR beta sequencing to assess whether each TCR beta V gene segment acted as functional or pseudogenic. Donor age, sex, ethnicity and CMV serostatus were compiled alongside the repertoire data. In a later genetic analysis, genome-wide SNP genotypes for about 55% of the roughly 670 donors were used, and that subset was treated as a discovery cohort. All discovery cohort repertoires had been generated on a single sequencing platform. HLA typing covered class I and class II loci at four-digit resolution. Typing coverage differed by locus: A, B, C, DRB1 and DQB1 were typed in about 629-630 donors, DQA1 in about 560, DPA1 in 600 to 610, and DPB1 in approximately 450. Roughly five DR-DQ haplotypes were handled as single units for association and clustering because linkage in the cohort was strong. Across approximately 400 genotyped donors of the cohort, an average of about 220,000 unique TCR beta nucleotide sequences per donor were sequenced, and 15% to 20% of those sequences were non-productive. What the research found in general, with its limitations: In a later analysis, 16,951 TCR beta sequences were associated with specific HLA alleles at a false discovery rate of 0.05. Only TCR beta chains were sequenced in this cohort, and the absence of alpha or paired-chain data limited detectable features. When HLA alleles, especially DR and DQ, strongly co-occurred, TCR associations were difficult to assign to individual alleles. An earlier analysis of 587 of the donors showed that most TCR beta V segments appeared in productive rearrangements either about 87% or about 30% of the time, which broadly matched IMGT annotations. A further reported finding was that TCR beta sequences accurately predicted the HLA-A and HLA-B alleles for most subjects in the first cohort. In a later genetic analysis, fewer N-insertions in productive TCRs were reported among donors in an Asian-associated ancestry cluster than the approximately 710-donor mean. A later analysis reported that several top co-occurrence clusters appeared linked to parvovirus B19, influenza, CMV and Epstein-Barr virus. The sequencing pipeline was judged likely to have produced a cluster of highly shared sequence variants as a technical artifact. V-gene and J-gene trimming of TCR beta chains was associated with a missense DCLRE1C variant in a later genetic analysis, and the association was replicated in an independent cohort. Because counts were too low, approximately 18 rarely observed V segments, including chromosome 9 orphons, were excluded from the earlier analysis of 587 of the donors. In a later analysis, the rate of TCR association differed among HLA loci, with DRB1 alleles having the most associated TCRs and HLA-C alleles having the fewest. In both the original and validation cohorts, the classifier was reported to diagnose cytomegalovirus status with high specificity and sensitivity. According to the authors, the approach could potentially be generalized to other disease states and immunological phenotypes. For the cohort, immune exposure information was limited to CMV serostatus. Roughly uniform sequencing depth across donors was assumed in presence/absence analyses, although this assumption may not hold. Correlated functional status among segregating V segments might reflect linkage disequilibrium, but an unknown experimental factor could not be ruled out. Most CMV-associated TCR beta chains appeared to be HLA-restricted in a later analysis, and the HLA associations seemed to be driven largely by CMV exposure. While some public TCRs were present in many individuals, most TCR sequences turned up only very rarely across donors. A few of the identified cytomegalovirus-associated TCR beta chains were confirmed in vitro to be specific for cytomegalovirus antigens. In a later analysis, HLA-associated TCR beta chains showed more clonal expansion and lower generation probabilities than non-associated chains that were equally common. Because HLA typing was missing for some donors at each locus, association tests included only the typed subset. In the study, some 160 TCR beta chains were listed as associated with cytomegalovirus. Because the 87-base-pair reads could not distinguish some IMGT-functional V segments, including TRBV6-2 and TRBV6-3, those segments were excluded.

The cohort was made up of 500 to 850 healthy bone marrow donors. All cohort members were sampled while nominally healthy, although unrecorded immune exposures were likely present. The donor was CMV seronegative and was included in the group of under 450 seronegative cohort members. A peripheral blood sample was collected from each donor, and TCR beta sequencing was performed on peripheral blood mononuclear cells. The Qiagen DNeasy Blood Extraction Kit was used to extract genomic DNA from the blood cell samples. The CDR3, cysteine through phenylalanine, is 15 amino acids long. Kept here is only the CDR3 DNA, which spans 45 bases and is read in frame from base 1. V loses 0 bases at its end and J loses 8 bases; junction bases beyond the gene matches: 5. The germline V gene sets CDR1 to MNHEY and CDR2 to SVGAGI. Library preparation employed the immunoSEQ multiplex PCR assay. The multiplex PCR relied on a mix of 60 forward primers for TCR Vbeta segments and 13 reverse primers for TCR Jbeta segments. The CDR3 region of rearranged TCR beta genes was amplified from genomic DNA by a multiplex PCR assay. Amplified TCR beta libraries were sequenced as 87-base-pair reads on the Illumina HiSeq System. Turning to the authors' computational methods: Across the 640 or so repertoires, a later analysis counted 78 million or so unique TCR beta chains, around 11 million of which were shared by at least two donors. To remove PCR and sequencing errors, raw reads were error-corrected and collapsed into unique sequences using a nearest-neighbor algorithm that merged closely related sequences. CDR3 sequences were aligned to IMGT reference sequences to assign V, D and J gene segments. For a sequence to be retained, at least a six-nucleotide match to both a V gene segment and a J gene segment was required. Rearrangements were classified as productive when the CDR3 lacked stop codons and remained in frame with V and J, and all other rearrangements were classified as non-productive. CDR3 was defined according to IMGT convention as the region running from the second conserved V-encoded cysteine to the conserved J-encoded phenylalanine. The earlier analysis of about 590 of the donors excluded sequences that lacked an unambiguous match to a single V gene segment. In an earlier analysis of 587 of the donors, a V segment was called functional when productive rearrangements were above 56.7%, and segregating when the standard deviation between donors exceeded 5%. A statistical classification framework was built to diagnose cytomegalovirus status from the catalog of TCR beta chain sequences. V and J gene assignment, in a later analysis, came from comparing TCR nucleotide sequences with IMGT/GENE-DB human TR gene sequences. A later analysis assigned CDR3 sequences and most-parsimonious VDJ recombination scenarios with the TCRdist pipeline. In a later analysis, each TCR beta chain was defined by its CDR3 amino acid sequence together with its V-gene family, and reads without a unique V-gene family were excluded. In a later analysis, around 650 highly shared, low-generation-probability nucleotide sequences were removed to address suspected cross-contamination and a sequencing artifact. For each public chain, a later analysis derived a clonal expansion index from normalized ranks of inferred template counts within each repertoire. In a later analysis, generation probabilities were computed using a VDJ recombination model fitted to out-of-frame rearrangements, and the results were checked against IGoR. A later analysis scored TCR-TCR, TCR-HLA and TCR-CMV co-occurrence with hypergeometric tests, applying a repertoire-size bias correction to TCR pairs. False discovery rates were estimated in a later analysis by permuting HLA or CMV assignments 20 times. In a later analysis, co-occurring TCRs were grouped using DBSCAN, and TCRdist sequence similarity was added for clustering within HLA-allele-positive subsets. For co-occurrence clustering, repertoires with fewer than 30,000 or more than 120,000 public chains were excluded, along with roughly 5 repertoires with anomalous nucleotide sharing. Imported from immuneACCESS, the table was reduced by TCRdb to in-frame sequences with V and J called. These copies leave out some clones; in studies compared against another copy, an unresolved V gene accounts for under half, and the cause of the remainder is not known. The D gene and trimming were derived from the DNA, and the V and J assignments and clone size from that table. This sample lists roughly 170,000 clones; approximately 80% were detected once. Clones ranked in the top ten supply 1.5% to 2% of the sample.

This sequence was found in a woman in her thirties in good health and CMV-seronegative. The sequencing sample was made of PBMCs. Rearrangement joined TRBV6-5 to TRBJ1-4, with TRBD1 identical over 8 junction bases. The CDR3 region: CASSYSGQGGEKLFF. The sequenced DNA is TGTGCCAGCAGTTACTCAGGACAGGGTGGGGAAAAACTGTTTTTT.